This T cell receptor beta chain was retrieved from a study of human T cells and chemical hapten exposure. The V gene lost 2 bases and the J gene lost 0 bases, with 14 bases spanning the gap. This CDR3 contains 16 residues. CDR1 DFQATT and CDR2 SNEGSKA come from the germline V gene (reference sequence). As the library was built, unique molecular identifiers were attached to individual cDNA molecules. TCRdb independently ran MiXCR on the RACE reads; one entry per CDR3 protein. The sample carries some 79,000 distinct CDR3 sequences, 10% to 11% recorded once. Indicated time point: patch test 3, about 24 weeks after DPC sensitization. The treatment: therapeutic diphenylcyclopropenone sensitization with weekly scalp DPC.

The source was whole blood, collected in connection with sensitization to the hapten diphenylcyclopropenone (DPC). This chain uses TRBV20-1 with TRBJ2-4; D possibly corresponds to TRBD1 (5 bases). The sequence derives from a woman aged 50 to 65 with alopecia areata. Some clones in this sample may be carry-over from other donors' samples. The CDR3, as DNA: TGCAGTGCTAGAATGGGGCCTACTCTAGCCAAAAACATTCAGTACTTC. Translated: CSARMGPTLAKNIQYF.